This TCR beta chain was obtained from a study of blood T cell repertoires in COVID-19. About the study: Italy, Spain and the United States were the sources of the convalescent and acute COVID-19 samples. Sources were T cells, B-cell-depleted T cells, or PBMCs; the material itself was cDNA or gDNA.

This clone came up many times. Authors' data handling: It was from reference gene primer amplification that nucleated cell counts were estimated. Clones were sequenced by immunoSEQ multiplex PCR, and TCRdb holds only the in-frame ones, with some missing. That table is the source of V, J and clone size, and D and trimming were worked out from the DNA. The sample has about 360,000 clones, 88% seen once; the top ten hold over 2%. The CDR3 runs to 16 residues. Germline loops: CDR1 MGHDK, CDR2 SYGVNS. V trimming: 2 bases; J trimming: 5 bases; junction bases outside the gene matches: 7. The TCR originated in a woman aged 40 to 50 with acute COVID-19. The sequencing sample was made of PBMCs or T cells enriched from blood (not recorded which). V usage is TRBV25-1 and J usage is TRBJ2-3; 10 nucleotides line up with TRBD2. The CDR3: CASSEGAGGRGDTQYF. The DNA of the CDR3 is TGTGCCAGCAGTGAAGGAGCGGGGGGGCGAGGAGATACGCAGTATTTT.